The 18 T cell receptor beta chains in this list originate from one sample, sequenced in a study of T cell responses to AZD1222 COVID-19 vaccine. The table came from immunoSEQ multiplex PCR; TCRdb's copy has only in-frame clones and leaves some out. The table shows 100,000 to 150,000 clones, with 75% to 90% occurring only once. The specimen was peripheral blood, collected on day 0 of AZD1222 vaccination. The receptors here all came from an adult in good health.

This clone appeared once. The chain combines TRBV27 with TRBJ2-5; 8 bases line up with TRBD2. The V segment lost 3 bases and the J segment 2 bases; nucleotides outside the gene matches: 8. CDR1 MNHEY and CDR2 SMNVEV come from the germline V gene (reference sequence). This CDR3 spans 16 amino acids. CDR3 in DNA: TGTGCCAGCAGTTTCCTAGGACTAGCCGCTCAAGAGACCCAGTACTTC. Encoded protein: CASSFLGLAAQETQYF.

This chain links TRBV24-1 with TRBJ1-2; 8 bases are shared with TRBD1. This CDR3 comprises 14 residues. The junction had 9 bases not matched to a gene; V was cut back by 5 bases and J by 8 bases. Germline values: CDR1 KGHDR, CDR2 SFDVKD. CDR3 residues: CATSGVTGVSGYTF. Written as DNA, the CDR3 is TGTGCCACCAGTGGCGTGACAGGGGTTTCCGGCTACACCTTC.

This chain connects TRBV5-6 to TRBJ2-7; no definite D call. This CDR3 is built from 14 residues. Germline assignment: CDR1 SGHDT and CDR2 YYEEEE. Trimming cost V 0 bases and J 0 bases, with 7 bases left between them. This chain's CDR3 is CASSLGWGSYEQYF. The CDR3 coding sequence is TGTGCCAGCAGCTTGGGATGGGGCTCCTACGAGCAGTACTTC.

This chain links TRBV6-2 or TRBV6-3 with TRBJ2-1; D not resolved. The V and J ends lost 6 bases and 8 bases respectively, with 8 bases between them. The CDR3 runs to 11 residues. The germline gives CDR1 MNHEY, CDR2 SVGEGT. DNA for the CDR3: TGTGCCAGCAGCGAAGTCTATGAGCAGTTCTTC. Its protein is CASSEVYEQFF.

The V and J genes are TRBV7-9 and TRBJ1-6, with 8 bases fitting TRBD1. Germline V gives CDR1 SEHNR, CDR2 FQNEAQ (reference sequence). This CDR3 contains 18 residues. The J segment lost 1 base and the V segment lost 2 bases, leaving 7 bases of the junction unmatched. The CDR3 is CASSLTGQEGSYNSPLHF. The CDR3 DNA reads as TGTGCCAGCAGCTTAACGGGACAGGAAGGTTCCTATAATTCACCCCTCCACTTT.

This chain joins TRBV2 and TRBJ2-7; no clear D. Trimming stripped 4 bases from V and 3 bases from J, with 13 bases between. Germline loops: CDR1 SNHLY, CDR2 FYNNEI. The CDR3 runs to 14 residues. The CDR3 protein is CASSGALNRYEQYF. In DNA, the CDR3 is TGTGCCAGCAGTGGGGCTCTAAATCGCTACGAGCAGTACTTC.

This clone was found once. The V call is TRBV11-3, the J call TRBJ2-3; tentatively, D is TRBD2 (6 bases). V was pared by 1 base and J by 0 bases, with 20 bases between. CDR1 and CDR2 from the germline V gene are SGHNT and YENEEA. The CDR3 is 19 residues long. DNA of the CDR3: TGTGCCAGCAGCTTAGGATTGATTGGGACTTTCCAGAGCACAGATACGCAGTATTTT. Its protein is CASSLGLIGTFQSTDTQYF.

V is TRBV3-1 (or the pseudogene TRBV3-2) and J is TRBJ1-5, with 8 bases aligning to TRBD1. CDR3 length equals 16 residues. Germline V gives CDR1 LGHDT, CDR2 YNNKEL (reference sequence). The trim removed 0 bases at V and 7 bases at J, leaving 8 bases unmatched. For the CDR3, the DNA is TGTGCCAGCAGCCAAGATCTCGCAGGGGGCGGCCAGCCCCAGCATTTT. It is translated as CASSQDLAGGGQPQHF.

The V call is TRBV6-4, the J call TRBJ1-2; D might be TRBD1 (6 bases). V was trimmed by 1 base and J by 4 bases, leaving 13 bases between them. Germline-derived CDR1 and CDR2 are MRHNA and SNTAGT. The CDR3 covers 15 residues. CDR3 in amino acids: CASSDWAGASYGYTF. In DNA, the CDR3 is TGTGCCAGCAGTGACTGGGCAGGGGCGAGCTATGGCTACACCTTC.

This sequence joins TRBV7-9 and TRBJ2-7; TRBD1 aligns across 8 bases. V gave up 6 bases and J gave up 4 bases; unmatched junction bases: 8. Germline CDR1 and CDR2: SEHNR and FQNEAQ (reference sequence). This CDR3 is built from 14 residues. The CDR3 here is CASSAGTGYYEQYF. CDR3 sequence (DNA): TGTGCCAGCAGTGCCGGGACAGGATATTACGAGCAGTACTTC.

CDR3 sequence: CSVGDRLNTEAFF. CDR3 nucleotide sequence: TGCAGCGTTGGAGACAGGTTGAACACTGAAGCTTTCTTT. V gene TRBV29-1 combines with J gene TRBJ1-1; D might be TRBD1 (6 bases). This CDR3 is built from 13 residues. Germline assignment: CDR1 SQVTM and CDR2 ANQGSEA. V was trimmed by 4 bases and J by 0 bases, leaving 9 bases between them.

In nucleotides, the CDR3 is TGTGCCAGCAGCCAAATAAGGGCCATCCAAGAGACCCAGTACTTC. Its translation is CASSQIRAIQETQYF. This chain uses TRBV4-2 with TRBJ2-5; D gene ambiguous. Germline CDR1 LGHNA, CDR2 YNFKEQ. Trimming cost V 2 bases and J 1 base, with 11 bases left between them. This CDR3 has 15 amino acids.

The chain uses TRBV19 and TRBJ1-6, with TRBD1 as a possible D gene (6 bases). V was shortened by 7 bases and J by 6 bases, with 13 bases between the two germline ends. This CDR3 is 14 amino acids long. Germline assignment: CDR1 LNHDA and CDR2 SQIVND (reference sequence). This CDR3 reads CASKEQGINSPLHF. Written as DNA, the CDR3 is TGTGCCAGTAAAGAGCAGGGGATTAATTCACCCCTCCACTTT.

This clone was observed a handful of times. Its ends do not fully match the called genes, so a read error is possible. This rearrangement joins TRBV19 to TRBJ2-2; TRBD2 aligns across 9 bases. The CDR3 loop spans 14 amino acids. CDR1 and CDR2 (germline): LNHDA, SQIVND (reference sequence). CDR3 coding DNA: TGTGCCAGTAATATAGCGGGAGTCACCGGGGAGCTGTTTTTT. Encoded protein: CASNIAGVTGELFF. Full variable domain (outside the CDR3, taken from reference TRBV19 and TRBJ2-2): DGGITQSPKYLFRKEGQNVTLSCEQNLNHDAMYWYRQDPGQGLRLIYYSQIVNDFQKGDIAEGYSVSREKKESFPLTVTSAQKNPTAFYLCASNIAGVTGELFFGEGSRLTVL.

The rearrangement uses TRBV3-1 (or the pseudogene TRBV3-2) and TRBJ2-5; the D gene is possibly TRBD2 (5 bases). This CDR3 is 18 amino acids long. Trimming shortened V by 4 bases and J by 1 base, and 22 bases separated the two germline ends. CDR1 is LGHDT and CDR2 is YNNKEL in the germline V gene (reference sequence). The CDR3 here is CASSLRGRGSGIQETQYF. The CDR3 nucleotides are TGTGCCAGCAGCCTCCGAGGTCGGGGATCGGGGATCCAAGAGACCCAGTACTTC.

The rearrangement joins TRBV27 to TRBJ1-4, with D perhaps matching TRBD1 (6 bases). V lost 8 bases and J 8 bases, leaving 15 bases between the germline ends. The CDR3 consists of 13 residues. From germline, CDR1 is MNHEY and CDR2 SMNVEV (reference sequence). The CDR3 coding sequence is TGTGCCAGCGCCGGGACACAGAGGGAAAAACTGTTTTTT. As protein: CASAGTQREKLFF.

The V and J genes are TRBV11-2 and TRBJ2-1; 13 positions match TRBD2. The V gene end was trimmed by 5 bases and the J gene end by 9 bases; junction bases not matched to a gene: 7. CDR1 is SGHAT and CDR2 is FQNNGV in the germline V gene. This CDR3 region has 15 residues. This chain's CDR3 is CASSPLGLAGVEQFF. The CDR3 bases are TGTGCCAGCAGCCCTCTAGGACTAGCGGGGGTTGAGCAGTTCTTC.

The chain uses TRBV11-3 and TRBJ2-7; TRBD2 agrees at 12 bases. CDR1 is SGHNT and CDR2 is YENEEA in the germline V gene. J gave up 0 bases and V 1 base, and 7 bases lay outside the gene matches. The CDR3 contains 18 residues. CDR3 in DNA: TGTGCCAGCAGCTTAGTGCTGGGACTAGCGGGCAGCTCCTACGAGCAGTACTTC. This gives the protein CASSLVLGLAGSSYEQYF.